The source of this TCR beta chain is a study of Ad26.COV2.S vaccination and SARS-CoV-2 variants. Whole-study results and caveats: After vaccination, reports described spike-specific CD8+ and CD4+ T cell responses as showing substantial breadth.

Assay: immunoSEQ multiplex PCR; the TCRdb copy retains only in-frame clones and omits some. The sample consists of about 250,000 clones, about 90% of them appearing once. Treatment here: roughly 18 received Ad26.COV2.S at low or high dose, single or two shots; about 5 received placebo; per-sample allocation not given. Material that was analyzed had been drawn on day 63 after the first vaccine or placebo injection. Germline V lookup: CDR1 SQVTM, CDR2 ANQGSEA. CDR3 length: 13 residues. V was pared by 1 base and J by 0 bases, with 4 bases between. Points on this clone: Its antigen is undetermined.

The sample in question was peripheral blood, obtained in a trial of Ad26.COV2.S vaccine versus placebo. V is TRBV29-1 and J is TRBJ2-1; D ambiguous. This TCR derives from a person aged 18-60 years who received the Ad26.COV2.S COVID-19 vaccine or a placebo. CDR3 region: CSVEGSSYNEQFF. For the CDR3, the DNA is TGCAGCGTTGAAGGGAGCTCCTACAATGAGCAGTTCTTC.